These 11 T cell receptor beta chains came from one sample sequenced in a study of shared clonotypes between healthy human individuals. TCRdb's table, derived via immunoSEQ multiplex PCR, lists solely in-frame clones and lacks some. The sample records around 2.5 million clones, roughly 93% being singletons. The specimen sequenced was naive CD4+ T cells from PBMCs. As for subset: CD45RA+ positively selected. The receptors shown here come from a young man in good health. Some clones in this sample may be carry-over from other donors' samples.

The rearrangement joins TRBV5-1 to TRBJ2-3, with D uncertain. The V and J ends lost 3 bases and 2 bases respectively, with 4 bases between them. The CDR3 is 12 residues long. The germline V gene encodes CDR1 SGHRS and CDR2 YFSETQ. The CDR3 reads CASSSITDTQYF. CDR3 in DNA: TGCGCCAGCAGCTCCATCACAGATACGCAGTATTTT.

This clone came up once. V gene TRBV4-2 combines with J gene TRBJ1-1; D may be TRBD1 (6 bases). The CDR3 totals 16 residues. The germline V gene has CDR1 LGHNA and CDR2 YNFKEQ. V was clipped by 3 bases and J by 1 base, with 15 bases between them. CDR3 in amino acids: CASSHEQGYRNTEAFF. As DNA, the CDR3 is TGTGCCAGCAGCCATGAACAGGGTTATAGGAACACTGAAGCTTTCTTT.

The J gene is TRBJ1-1, the V gene TRBV9, with a possible D match to TRBD1 (5 bases). Trimming took off 0 bases at V and 0 bases at J, with 9 bases between the two ends. The CDR3 loop spans 15 amino acids. Germline CDR1 and CDR2: SGDLS and YYNGEE. The chain's CDR3 is CASSVEGTLNTEAFF. In DNA, the CDR3 is TGTGCCAGCAGCGTAGAGGGGACCCTGAACACTGAAGCTTTCTTT.

The chain uses TRBV28 and TRBJ2-7; TRBD2 is a possible D gene (6 bases). Trimming shortened V by 1 base and J by 7 bases, and 8 bases separated the two germline ends. Looked up from germline, CDR1 is MDHEN and CDR2 is SYDVKM. The CDR3 has 12 amino acids. CDR3 region: CASSLSAGEQYF. DNA of the CDR3: TGTGCCAGCAGTTTATCCGCGGGGGAGCAGTACTTC.

This clone has only a few counts. Other DNA sequences in this sample translate to the same CDR3. This sequence joins TRBV28 and TRBJ1-1, with D maybe TRBD1 (6 bases). Germline assignment: CDR1 MDHEN and CDR2 SYDVKM. The CDR3 is 14 residues long. V lost 6 bases to trimming and J lost 2 bases, with 13 bases between them. The CDR3 DNA reads as TGTGCCAGCAGAGAAGGACAGCCCAACACTGAAGCTTTCTTT. Its translation: CASREGQPNTEAFF.

The V and J genes are TRBV7-2 and TRBJ1-2; maybe TRBD1 (6 bases). This CDR3 spans 14 amino acids. V was pared by 3 bases and J by 8 bases, with 16 bases between. CDR1 is SGHTA, CDR2 FQGNSA, per germline. CDR3 coding DNA: TGTGCCAGCAGCTTGACAGGTCCTCTTGGCGGCTACACCTTC. Translated: CASSLTGPLGGYTF. Combining the CDR3 with reference TRBV7-2 and TRBJ1-2 gives the whole variable domain GAGVSQSPSNKVTEKGKDVELRCDPISGHTALYWYRQSLGQGLEFLIYFQGNSAPDKSGLPSDRFSAERTGGSVSTLTIQRTQQEDSAVYLCASSLTGPLGGYTFGSGTRLTVV.

V usage is TRBV6-5 and J usage is TRBJ1-1; D unresolved. V was clipped by 2 bases and J by 0 bases, with 13 bases between them. CDR3 size: 16 residues. Germline CDR1 reads MNHEY; CDR2 reads SVGAGI. The CDR3 here is CASSYRRAGMNTEAFF. CDR3 nucleotides: TGTGCCAGCAGTTACCGTAGGGCAGGTATGAACACTGAAGCTTTCTTT.

The J gene is TRBJ2-5, the V gene TRBV5-4; TRBD2 might be the D (7 bases). The CDR3 has 16 amino acids. The ends were cut back, 0 bases at V and 0 bases at J, with 12 bases in the middle. Per germline, CDR1 SGHNT and CDR2 YYREEE (reference sequence). CDR3 protein: CASSLVGGTNQETQYF. The CDR3 nucleotides are TGTGCCAGCAGCTTGGTGGGGGGGACAAACCAAGAGACCCAGTACTTC. Filled out from reference TRBV5-4 and TRBJ2-5, the complete variable domain reads ETGVTQSPTHLIKTRGQQVTLRCSSQSGHNTVSWYQQALGQGPQFIFQYYREEENGRGNFPPRFSGLQFPNYSSELNVNALELDDSALYLCASSLVGGTNQETQYFGPGTRLLVL.

The gene calls are TRBV2 and TRBJ2-1; D is uncertain. V was trimmed by 6 bases and J by 9 bases, leaving 15 bases between them. CDR1 and CDR2 from the germline V gene are SNHLY and FYNNEI. This CDR3 contains 13 residues. The CDR3 sequence is CASRKEGGVEQFF. The CDR3 DNA sequence: TGTGCCAGCAGGAAGGAAGGTGGGGTTGAGCAGTTCTTC.

V is TRBV30 and J is TRBJ1-6; 9 bases are shared with TRBD1. V trimming: 4 bases; J trimming: 9 bases; junction bases outside the gene matches: 4. Germline values: CDR1 GTSNPN, CDR2 SVGIG (reference sequence). There are 13 residues in the CDR3. The CDR3 DNA follows: TGTGCCTGGAAACAGGGGGCGATTTCACCCCTCCACTTT. This encodes CAWKQGAISPLHF. Full variable domain (outside the CDR3, taken from reference TRBV30 and TRBJ1-6): SQTIHQWPATLVQPVGSPLSLECTVEGTSNPNLYWYRQAAGRGLQLLFYSVGIGQISSEVPQNLSASRPQDRQFILSSKKLLLSDSGFYLCAWKQGAISPLHFGNGTRLTVT.

This clone was observed a handful of times. The conserved closing phenylalanine or tryptophan is absent in this CDR3, likely reflecting a read error. It is unclear where the CDR3 begins or ends on the DNA, so no DNA is shown, and the CDR3 is as TCRdb lists it. The chain combines TRBV5-6 with TRBJ1-1; the table's D gene call, TRBD1, was not cross checked with the DNA. Both ends counted, the CDR3 spans 10 residues. Germline loops: CDR1 SGHDT, CDR2 YYEEEE. CDR3: CASSLAQARR.